This T cell receptor (beta chain) was retrieved from a study of shared clonotypes between healthy human individuals. Profiled with immunoSEQ multiplex PCR; TCRdb holds only in-frame clones, not every one. In the table there are 780,000 or so clones, approximately 72% of which are singletons. V lost 1 base, J lost 8 bases, and 11 bases lay in between. CDR3 size: 14 residues. Germline V gene sequence: CDR1 LNHDA, CDR2 SQIVND (reference sequence). Sequences were obtained from memory CD4+ T cells sorted from blood. Indicated subset: CD45RA-negative fraction. V and J are TRBV19 and TRBJ1-4; D unclear. This sequence originates from a woman in her 30s in good health. CDR3 sequence: CASSIVVTDEKLFF. Written as DNA, the CDR3 is TGTGCCAGTAGTATAGTGGTTACAGACGAAAAACTGTTTTTT.